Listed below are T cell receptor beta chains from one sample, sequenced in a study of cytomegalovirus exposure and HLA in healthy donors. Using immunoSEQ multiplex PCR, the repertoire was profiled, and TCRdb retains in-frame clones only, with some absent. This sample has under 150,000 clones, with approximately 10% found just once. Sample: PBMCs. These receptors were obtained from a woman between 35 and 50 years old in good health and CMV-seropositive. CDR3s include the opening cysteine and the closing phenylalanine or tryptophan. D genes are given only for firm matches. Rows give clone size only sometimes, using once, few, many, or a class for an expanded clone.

TGTGCCAGCAACAGACGGGGGTCTAATGAAAAACTGTTTTTT,CASNRRGSNEKLFF,TRBV6-1,-,few,TRBJ1-4
TGTGCCAGTAGTACACAGGGAGCGAACACTGAAGCTTTCTTT,CASSTQGANTEAFF,TRBV19,-,many,TRBJ1-1
TGTGCCAGCAGAAAACTAGCGGGGGACACGGGGGATACGCAGTATTTT,CASRKLAGDTGDTQYF,TRBV2,TRBD2,-,TRBJ2-3
TGTGCCAGCAGCTTTGAGAGGGGGGGATTAGCCAAAAACATTCAGTACTTC,CASSFERGGLAKNIQYF,TRBV7-2,-,-,TRBJ2-4
TGTGCCAGCAGCGTCCCGCGGACAGGCTACAATGAGCAGTTCTTC,CASSVPRTGYNEQFF,TRBV5-6,TRBD1,few,TRBJ2-1
TGCGCCAGCAGCCAAGATAGCGTACAGGGGGCTTCGAGCACAGATACGCAGTATTTT,CASSQDSVQGASSTDTQYF,TRBV4-1,TRBD1,few,TRBJ2-3
TGTGCCAGCAGTACAACAGGGAAAGAAGGCGAGCAGTACTTC,CASSTTGKEGEQYF,TRBV6-1,-,few,TRBJ2-7
TGTGCCAGCAGTTTCATCGGACAGGGCGGCGAGCAGTACTTC,CASSFIGQGGEQYF,TRBV6-5,TRBD1,-,TRBJ2-7
TGTGCCAGCAGCTTTAGGCAGGGGCCCAGCCAAGAGACCCAGTACTTC,CASSFRQGPSQETQYF,TRBV7-9,-,few,TRBJ2-5
TGTGCCAGCAGCTTAAAGGGGGCAGGGCCCTACAATGAGCAGTTCTTC,CASSLKGAGPYNEQFF,TRBV11-1,TRBD1,-,TRBJ2-1
TGTGCCAGCAGCCTCGGGGGGGGGACCGAAGCTTTCTTT,CASSLGGGTEAFF,TRBV16,-,-,TRBJ1-1
TGTGCCAGCAGTGATTCGGGAAATTCACCCCTCCACTTT,CASSDSGNSPLHF,TRBV6-4,-,few,TRBJ1-6
TGCGCCAGCAGCTCGACAGGGAAAGCTAACTATGGCTACACCTTC,CASSSTGKANYGYTF,TRBV5-1,TRBD1,-,TRBJ1-2
TGTGCCAGCCGACAGGAATGGGGCGAGCAGTACTTC,CASRQEWGEQYF,TRBV6-1,-,-,TRBJ2-7
TGTGCCCGCCGGGACAGGGGCACAGATACGCAGTATTTT,CARRDRGTDTQYF,TRBV2,TRBD1,-,TRBJ2-3
TGTGCCAGCAGCCCGGACAGTTTGAACACTGAAGCTTTCTTT,CASSPDSLNTEAFF,TRBV6-6,-,-,TRBJ1-1
TGCGCCAGCAGCTTGGTAGGACACACCGACACTGAAGCTTTCTTT,CASSLVGHTDTEAFF,TRBV5-1,-,few,TRBJ1-1
TGTGCCAGCAGGACAGGTGAAAAACTGTTTTTT,CASRTGEKLFF,TRBV2,-,few,TRBJ1-4
TGTGCCAGCAGCTTGCGCCTCGGCACCGGGGAGCTGTTTTTT,CASSLRLGTGELFF,TRBV7-7,-,many,TRBJ2-2
TGCGCCAGCAGCCTGCCCCCTCCAGGGAACACCGGGGAGCTGTTTTTT,CASSLPPPGNTGELFF,TRBV5-1,-,-,TRBJ2-2
TGCAGCGTTGTTGAAAACGGTTCCTACGAGCAGTACTTC,CSVVENGSYEQYF,TRBV29-1,-,-,TRBJ2-7
TGTGCCAGCGGAGAGATTTACAGGGGGCCTGAAGCTTTCTTT,CASGEIYRGPEAFF,TRBV6-1,TRBD1,-,TRBJ1-1
TGTGCCAGCAGGGTCCCGGGGGAAGAGACCCAGTACTTC,CASRVPGEETQYF,TRBV6-5,-,-,TRBJ2-5
TGTGCCAGCAGCCTGACTAGCGGTGTCTCCCCCGGGGAGCTGTTTTTT,CASSLTSGVSPGELFF,TRBV7-6,TRBD2,-,TRBJ2-2
TGTGCCAGCAGCTTACGGGGTTACGGTGACTACGAGCAGTACTTC,CASSLRGYGDYEQYF,TRBV13,-,few,TRBJ2-7
TGTGCCAGCTCACCTTGGCGGGAGACTCTTGAGGGGGTGCAGTTCTTC,CASSPWRETLEGVQFF,TRBV18,-,-,TRBJ2-1
TGCGCCAGCAGCTTACAGGAGACCCAGTACTTC,CASSLQETQYF,TRBV5-1,-,few,TRBJ2-5
TGTGCCAGCAGCTTCGCTACAGGGGAAGCTTTCTTT,CASSFATGEAFF,TRBV7-2,-,-,TRBJ1-1
TGTGCCAGCAGTGAATCGGGGGTTGGCTACACCTTC,CASSESGVGYTF,TRBV2,-,few,TRBJ1-2
TGTGCCAGCAGCTCATGGACACGGGAAAAACTGTTTTTT,CASSSWTREKLFF,TRBV5-6,-,-,TRBJ1-4
TGTGCCAGAAGCTTTTTGGGTGAGACAGCTAATAATGAAAAACTGTTTTTT,CARSFLGETANNEKLFF,TRBV5-3,-,-,TRBJ1-4
TGTGCCAGTAGTTTTCTAGCGGGGGGGAACACAGATACGCAGTATTTT,CASSFLAGGNTDTQYF,TRBV19,TRBD2,few,TRBJ2-3
TGTGCCAGCAGCTTAGCTTATACTGAAGCTTTCTTT,CASSLAYTEAFF,TRBV7-8,-,few,TRBJ1-1
TGCGCCAGCAGCTCCGCTACGTACAGTAAAAAACTGTTTTTT,CASSSATYSKKLFF,TRBV5-1,-,few,TRBJ1-4
TGCAGCGTTGTTGGGCTTCAAGAGACCCAGTACTTC,CSVVGLQETQYF,TRBV29-1,-,-,TRBJ2-5
TGTGCCAGCTCACTAAGTGCAGGGGGCTCAGATGAAAAACTGTTTTTT,CASSLSAGGSDEKLFF,TRBV18,TRBD1,-,TRBJ1-4
TGCGCCAGCAGCCAAGATCTATTCAGCGGGGGGTTATTCTACGAGCAGTACTTC,CASSQDLFSGGLFYEQYF,TRBV4-1,TRBD2,few,TRBJ2-7
TGCGCCAGCAGCCCCCTAGCGGGGGGAAACACCGGGGAGCTGTTTTTT,CASSPLAGGNTGELFF,TRBV5-1,TRBD2,-,TRBJ2-2
TGTGCCAGCAGCTTAGTATCTAATGAAAAACTGTTTTTT,CASSLVSNEKLFF,TRBV7-6,-,-,TRBJ1-4
TGCGCCAGCAGCCAAGGGGGCCACCCCTTACCCTACGAGCAGTACTTC,CASSQGGHPLPYEQYF,TRBV4-1,-,-,TRBJ2-7
TGCGCCAGCAGCTTGGAAGGGACAGCGTATGGCTACACCTTC,CASSLEGTAYGYTF,TRBV5-1,TRBD1,few,TRBJ1-2
TGTGCCAGCAGCTTGAAACAGTTAATCTACAATGAGCAGTTCTTC,CASSLKQLIYNEQFF,TRBV5-6,-,few,TRBJ2-1
TGTGCCAGCAGTGAAGCGAGATCAGGGACAGGGGTTAGGAACACTGAAGCTTTCTTT,CASSEARSGTGVRNTEAFF,TRBV6-1,TRBD1,few,TRBJ1-1
TGTGCCAGCGATCCCCACGTAGGCGGGGGGGTCACAGATACGCAGTATTTT,CASDPHVGGGVTDTQYF,TRBV2,TRBD2,few,TRBJ2-3
TGTGCCAGCAGCTTTCTGGGCCCCAACACCATATATTTT,CASSFLGPNTIYF,TRBV11-2,-,few,TRBJ1-3
TGTGCCAGCAGCTCCGGGACAGGGATCCTAGAGCAGTACTTC,CASSSGTGILEQYF,TRBV5-4,TRBD1,-,TRBJ2-7
TGTGCCAGCAGTAGGGCGGGGGTTTCATTTGAGCAGTTCTTC,CASSRAGVSFEQFF,TRBV2,TRBD2,once,TRBJ2-1
TGCGCCAGCAGCCAAGAATGGACTACGCCTAGCACAGATACGCAGTATTTT,CASSQEWTTPSTDTQYF,TRBV4-1,-,few,TRBJ2-3
TGTGCCAGCAGTCTTAGCGGGGGGGCCAGTACGCAGTATTTT,CASSLSGGASTQYF,TRBV25-1,TRBD2,few,TRBJ2-3
TGCGCCAGCAGCGGTAGCGGGGGGGGGAGGGAGCAGTTCTTC,CASSGSGGGREQFF,TRBV5-1,TRBD2,-,TRBJ2-1
TGTGCCAGCAGTGCGGGACGGGGCTCCTACAATGAGCAGTTCTTC,CASSAGRGSYNEQFF,TRBV6-5,-,few,TRBJ2-1
TGTGCCAGTAGTGTATACCCAGGGGCAGCTAATGAAAAACTGTTTTTT,CASSVYPGAANEKLFF,TRBV19,-,few,TRBJ1-4
TGCGCCAGCAGCGTCGGACCTCGGACAGGGGCTGAAGCTTTCTTT,CASSVGPRTGAEAFF,TRBV5-1,TRBD1,few,TRBJ1-1
TGTGCCAGCAGTGTCGGACAGGGTGGCTCACCCCTCCACTTT,CASSVGQGGSPLHF,TRBV6-1,TRBD1,-,TRBJ1-6
TGTGCCAGCAGGGGAGCGGCGGTGCAGTACTTC,CASRGAAVQYF,TRBV6-1,-,-,TRBJ2-7